A single sample gave rise to the 19 T cell receptor beta chains below, sequenced in a study of CD8 T cells in Susac syndrome. Random-hexamer reverse transcription was applied to about 0.45 to 1 ug RNA. One entry per CDR3 protein, called by TCRdb with MiXCR from the immunoSEQ multiplex PCR reads. The sample lists more than 150,000 distinct CDR3 sequences; roughly 95% were seen once. The sequenced sample was CD4+ T cells from PBMCs. All receptors derive from a human donor with Susac syndrome.

The chain uses TRBV6-2 or TRBV6-3 and TRBJ1-6; no clear D. The CDR3 sequence is 17 residues long. Germline V gives CDR1 MNHEY, CDR2 SVGEGT. With 6 bases removed from V and 7 bases from J, the gap between germline ends came to 22 bases. The CDR3, as DNA: TGTGCCAGCAGCCCCCAGCGGGGTAAAGCGGACAATTCACCCCTCCACTTT. This gives the protein CASSPQRGKADNSPLHF.

The V gene is TRBV21-1, the J gene TRBJ2-7. TRBV21-1 is given as a pseudogene. The CDR3 sequence is 13 residues long. CDR3 DNA: TGTGCCAGCAGCAACGGGCAGTCCTACGAGCAGTACTTC. Translating gives CASSNGQSYEQYF.

The genes are TRBV25-1 and TRBJ2-2; the D gene is possibly TRBD1 (5 bases). The V end was cut by 5 bases, the J end by 7 bases, with 14 bases between. This CDR3 spans 14 amino acids. Germline V gene lookup returns CDR1 MGHDK and CDR2 SYGVNS. For the CDR3, the DNA is TGTGCCAGCAGTCTTACGACCAGGGTCGGGGAGCTGTTTTTT. This gives the protein CASSLTTRVGELFF.

The V call is TRBV12-3 or TRBV12-4, the J call TRBJ1-2, with 9 bases aligning to TRBD1. This CDR3 contains 13 residues. The junction had 5 bases not matched to a gene; V was cut back by 2 bases and J by 10 bases. The CDR3 reads CASSLRDRALYTF. Written as DNA, the CDR3 is TGTGCCAGCAGTTTAAGGGACAGGGCCCTCTACACCTTC.

The chain is built from TRBV9 and TRBJ2-1; no definite D call. CDR3 length: 14 residues. Germline V gene data show CDR1 as SGDLS and CDR2 as YYNGEE. Trimming took off 0 bases at V and 5 bases at J, with 9 bases between the two ends. In DNA form, the CDR3 reads TGTGCCAGCAGCGTAGGGTATCGGCACAATGAGCAGTTCTTC. Translated: CASSVGYRHNEQFF.

The V gene is TRBV11-1, the J gene TRBJ2-7; 7 nucleotides line up with TRBD1. CDR1 and CDR2 (germline): SGHAT, FQDESV (reference sequence). This CDR3 spans 15 amino acids. V shed 2 bases and J 0 bases; nucleotides not matched to a gene: 4. The CDR3 DNA follows: TGTGCCAGCAGCTTATCAACAGGGGTCTCCTACGAGCAGTACTTC. It encodes CASSLSTGVSYEQYF.

The V and J genes are TRBV2 and TRBJ1-5; D possibly corresponds to TRBD1 (5 bases). The CDR3 sequence is 15 residues long. The V end was cut by 6 bases, the J end by 3 bases, with 15 bases between. Germline values: CDR1 SNHLY, CDR2 FYNNEI. In nucleotides, the CDR3 is TGTGCCAGCAGCCGCGGGACTCTGGACAATCAGCCCCAGCATTTT. Amino acid sequence: CASSRGTLDNQPQHF.

The chain recombines TRBV29-1 with TRBJ1-1; D ambiguous. This CDR3 is built from 14 residues. Trimming removed 4 bases from V and 1 base from J, with 13 bases in between. Germline V lookup: CDR1 SQVTM, CDR2 ANQGSEA. The DNA for the CDR3 is TGCAGCGTTGTTGATTTGATGGGGAACACTGAAGCTTTCTTT. This translates into CSVVDLMGNTEAFF.

This clonotype is a singleton in its sample. The gene calls are TRBV4-2 and TRBJ1-3, with D possibly TRBD1 on 5 matching bases. V lost 0 bases and J lost 1, with 25 bases in between. CDR3 size: 21 residues. Germline-derived CDR1 and CDR2 are LGHNA and YNFKEQ. As DNA, the CDR3 is TGTGCCAGCAGCCAAGAGTTCGGGGGTAGGGGTCTCCTCCAGTCTGGAAACACCATATATTTT. This translates into CASSQEFGGRGLLQSGNTIYF.

The chain links TRBV6-2 or TRBV6-3 to TRBJ1-5; no firm D call. The ends were cut back, 5 bases at V and 4 bases at J, with 9 bases in the middle. CDR1 is MNHEY, CDR2 SVGEGT, per germline. The CDR3 loop spans 13 amino acids. Written as DNA, the CDR3 is TGTGCCAGCAGTACCAGTGGAAATCAGCCCCAGCATTTT. It yields the protein CASSTSGNQPQHF.

The rearrangement links TRBV27 to TRBJ2-3, with TRBD2 identical over 9 bases. Germline V gene lookup returns CDR1 MNHEY and CDR2 SMNVEV (reference sequence). The ends lost 7 bases at V and 5 bases at J; junction bases unmatched: 7. The CDR3 is made up of 14 amino acids. CDR3 DNA: TGTGCCAGCACAGGACTAGCGCTCGGAGATACGCAGTATTTT. Translation: CASTGLALGDTQYF.

The V gene is TRBV27, the J gene TRBJ1-5; 11 bases are a match to TRBD1. Germline CDR1 reads MNHEY; CDR2 reads SMNVEV (reference sequence). The CDR3 runs 16 residues. The junction had 9 bases not matched to a gene; V was cut back by 5 bases and J by 6 bases. The CDR3 DNA follows: TGTGCCAGCAGTCCCCTCCAGGACAGGGGGCGTCAGCCCCAGCATTTT. Translated, it gives CASSPLQDRGRQPQHF.

CDR3 sequence (DNA): TGCGCCAGCAGCTTGTCCCAGGCTTACCGAGAGCTGTTTTTT. It translates to CASSLSQAYRELFF. This rearrangement joins TRBV5-1 to TRBJ2-2; D is uncertain. V lost 1 base and J lost 11, with 15 bases in between. This CDR3 spans 14 amino acids. CDR1 is SGHRS, CDR2 YFSETQ, per germline.

The V and J genes are TRBV7-9 and TRBJ2-7; D not resolved. Germline CDR1 SEHNR, CDR2 FQNEAQ (reference sequence). The CDR3 runs 12 residues. V was shortened by 5 bases and J by 6 bases, with 11 bases between the two germline ends. In DNA, the CDR3 is TGTGCCAGCAGCGCGCTGAATCGCGAGCAGTACTTC. Its translation is CASSALNREQYF.

V and J are TRBV29-1 and TRBJ2-5; 12 bases fit TRBD1. The trim removed 6 bases at V and 5 bases at J, leaving 4 bases unmatched. Germline CDR1 is SQVTM and CDR2 is ANQGSEA. The CDR3 loop spans 13 amino acids. The DNA for the CDR3 is TGCAGCGTCGGGACAGGGGGCGGTGAGACCCAGTACTTC. This gives the protein CSVGTGGGETQYF.

This chain uses TRBV9 with TRBJ2-4, with D possibly matching TRBD1 (5 bases). V was shortened by 0 bases and J by 0 bases, with 7 bases between the two germline ends. The CDR3 spans 15 residues. Germline V gene lookup returns CDR1 SGDLS and CDR2 YYNGEE. The CDR3 DNA follows: TGTGCCAGCAGCGTAGGGGGCCAAGCCAAAAACATTCAGTACTTC. Its protein product is CASSVGGQAKNIQYF.

The J gene is TRBJ2-5, the V gene TRBV3-1, with D unclear. This CDR3 comprises 15 residues. The germline V and J ends were trimmed by 3 bases and 6 bases, with 17 bases remaining between them. Germline V gene lookup returns CDR1 LGHDT and CDR2 YNNKEL (reference sequence). Here the CDR3 reads CASSQGVRLLKTQYF. The CDR3 DNA reads TGTGCCAGCAGCCAGGGCGTCAGGCTCTTAAAGACCCAGTACTTC.

This chain links TRBV20-1 with TRBJ1-2; D ambiguous. This CDR3 has 13 residues. Germline loops: CDR1 DFQATT, CDR2 SNEGSKA (reference sequence). V was trimmed by 2 bases and J by 4 bases, leaving 11 bases between them. The DNA for the CDR3 is TGCAGTGCTAGATTTACCGGGGTCTATGGCTACACCTTC. Its protein product is CSARFTGVYGYTF.

The chain couples TRBV29-1 to TRBJ2-3; 7 nucleotides align to TRBD2. The V gene end was trimmed by 4 bases and the J gene end by 9 bases; junction bases not matched to a gene: 16. The CDR3 spans 15 residues. Per the germline V gene, CDR1 is SQVTM and CDR2 is ANQGSEA. The CDR3 region has the DNA TGCAGCGTTGCGGGTGGGACTAACAATTTTGGGACGCAGTATTTT. Encoded protein: CSVAGGTNNFGTQYF.